The 12 T cell receptor beta chains below all came from one sample that was sequenced in a study of blood T cell repertoires in COVID-19. Data came from immunoSEQ multiplex PCR; TCRdb stores just in-frame clones and leaves some out. This sample has some 120,000 clones, with approximately 85% found just once. The sample was peripheral blood. The source of these receptors is a human donor in a cohort sampled during active COVID-19.

This chain links TRBV30 with TRBJ1-6, with D hard to call. The V gene's germline CDR1 is GTSNPN and CDR2 SVGIG (reference sequence). CDR3 size: 13 residues. Trimming removed 5 bases from V and 6 bases from J, with 11 bases in between. In DNA, the CDR3 is TGTGCCTGGCTCCGAGACTCTAATTCACCCCTCCACTTT. Translated: CAWLRDSNSPLHF.

CDR3 in amino acids: CASRRGARGYTF. Here the CDR3 DNA reads TGTGCCAGTCGGCGGGGGGCGCGCGGCTACACCTTC. The rearrangement links TRBV19 to TRBJ1-2, with D maybe TRBD1 (6 bases). The germline V gene has CDR1 LNHDA and CDR2 SQIVND (reference sequence). The CDR3 has 12 amino acids. Trimming left V 8 bases short and J 8 bases short, with 15 bases between.

CDR3 region: CASRDTTDTQYF. DNA of the CDR3: TGTGCCAGTAGGGACACCACAGATACGCAGTATTTT. V and J are TRBV19 and TRBJ2-3; TRBD1 might be the D (5 bases). The CDR3 covers 12 residues. Germline V gene sequence: CDR1 LNHDA, CDR2 SQIVND (reference sequence). V lost 6 bases, J lost 2 bases, and 6 bases lay in between.

This sequence joins TRBV7-2 and TRBJ2-7; 14 nucleotides match TRBD2. CDR1 and CDR2 (germline): SGHTA, FQGNSA. V lost 2 bases and J lost 3; bases outside the gene matches: 9. The CDR3 is 18 residues long. CDR3 sequence: CASSLRFEGTSGGYEQYF. The CDR3, as DNA: TGTGCCAGCAGCTTACGCTTTGAGGGGACTAGCGGGGGCTACGAGCAGTACTTC.

This chain connects TRBV12-5 to TRBJ1-1, with D unclear. Trimming took off 9 bases at V and 5 bases at J, with 19 bases between the two ends. This CDR3 comprises 14 residues. Germline V CDR1 and CDR2: LGHNT, FRNRAP. CDR3: CASGTDGRGTEAFF. CDR3 DNA: TGTGCTAGCGGAACCGATGGGCGGGGAACTGAAGCTTTCTTT.

J is TRBJ2-3 and V is TRBV19; unclear D gene. This CDR3 has 16 amino acids. The germline V gene has CDR1 LNHDA and CDR2 SQIVND (reference sequence). Trimming took 2 bases from V and 0 from J, leaving 12 bases between them. CDR3 sequence reads: CASSISLAASTDTQYF. CDR3 nucleotide sequence: TGTGCCAGTAGTATAAGCCTGGCGGCTAGCACAGATACGCAGTATTTT.

J is TRBJ2-5 and V is TRBV30; 12 nucleotides align to TRBD2. Trimming took 7 bases from V and 7 from J; bases not matched to a gene: 13. Germline assignment: CDR1 GTSNPN and CDR2 SVGIG (reference sequence). This CDR3 has 15 residues. The CDR3 region is CASLTSGRRRGTQYF. DNA for the CDR3: TGTGCCTCCCTCACTAGCGGGAGGCGGAGAGGGACCCAGTACTTC.

This CDR3 reads CASSLGTYEQYV. The DNA for the CDR3 is TGTGCCAGCAGCTTGGGGACATACGAGCAGTACGTC. V usage is TRBV5-6 and J usage is TRBJ2-7; D may be TRBD1 (5 bases). V was pared by 0 bases and J by 4 bases, with 5 bases between. Germline V gene data show CDR1 as SGHDT and CDR2 as YYEEEE. This CDR3 has 12 amino acids.

The CDR3 nucleotides read TGCGCCAGCAGCTCGGCGGGGGGGACCACCGGGGAGCTGTTTTTT. Translating it yields CASSSAGGTTGELFF. J is TRBJ2-2 and V is TRBV5-1, with 9 positions matching TRBD2. Germline V gives CDR1 SGHRS, CDR2 YFSETQ. J gave up 4 bases and V 3 bases, and 4 bases lay outside the gene matches. This CDR3 region has 15 residues.

This clone is a singleton in its sample. The V and J genes are TRBV13 and TRBJ1-1; no definite D call. This CDR3 region has 17 residues. V was cut by 5 bases and J by 3 bases, with 22 bases left in between. CDR1 PRHDT and CDR2 FYEKMQ come from the germline V gene (reference sequence). The CDR3 here is CASSGMVGFGRDTEAFF. The CDR3 coding sequence is TGTGCCAGCAGCGGGATGGTGGGTTTTGGGCGGGACACTGAAGCTTTCTTT.

The gene calls are TRBV19 and TRBJ2-1; perhaps TRBD2 as D (5 bases). This CDR3 comprises 15 residues. V shed 3 bases and J shed 8 bases, with 17 bases lying between them. Germline V gene lookup returns CDR1 LNHDA and CDR2 SQIVND (reference sequence). CDR3 protein: CASSMSLVPGDEQFF. Here the CDR3 DNA reads TGTGCCAGTAGTATGTCACTAGTTCCCGGCGATGAGCAGTTCTTC.

The CDR3, as DNA: TGTGCCAGCAGCTTAGAGGGGGGGTACGGTGGCTACACCTTC. Its protein is CASSLEGGYGGYTF. This chain links TRBV7-8 with TRBJ1-2, with D tentatively TRBD1 (6 bases). Germline CDR1 SGHVS, CDR2 FQNEAQ. The length of the CDR3 is 14 residues. V lost 1 base, J lost 7 bases, and 13 bases lay in between.